The sequence of this T cell receptor beta chain was determined in a study of breast tumors, draining lymph nodes, adjacent tissues. As concerns this clonotype: A much larger clone lies one base from this, so it may be a read error.

The lymph nodes were axillary draining lymph nodes from breast cancer patients. In germline, CDR1 is MNHEY, CDR2 SVGAGI. The junction had 11 bases not matched to a gene; V was cut back by 6 bases and J by 7 bases. The CDR3 has 15 amino acids. One entry per CDR3 protein, called by TCRdb with MiXCR from the multiplex PCR reads. This repertoire shows about 94,000 distinct CDR3 sequences, approximately 31% found once; its top ten account for about 8%. The sample was axillary lymph node tissue. This sequence was found in a female donor with breast cancer. Some clones in this sample may be carry-over from other donors' samples. The chain combines TRBV6-5 with TRBJ1-2, with 10 bases that match TRBD1. The CDR3 bases are TGTGCCAGCAGACCAGCCGGGACAGGGGCGAGTGGCTACACCTTC. Amino acid sequence: CASRPAGTGASGYTF.